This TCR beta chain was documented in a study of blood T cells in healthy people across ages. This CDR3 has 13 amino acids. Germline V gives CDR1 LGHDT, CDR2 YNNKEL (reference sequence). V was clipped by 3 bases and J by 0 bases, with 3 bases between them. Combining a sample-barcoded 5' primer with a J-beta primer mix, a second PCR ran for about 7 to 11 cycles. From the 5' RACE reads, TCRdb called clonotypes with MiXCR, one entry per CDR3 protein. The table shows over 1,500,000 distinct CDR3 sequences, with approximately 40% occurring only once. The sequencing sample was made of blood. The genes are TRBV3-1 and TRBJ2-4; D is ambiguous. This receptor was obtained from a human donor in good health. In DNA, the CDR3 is TGTGCCAGCAGCCATCTAGCCAAAAACATTCAGTACTTC. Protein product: CASSHLAKNIQYF.